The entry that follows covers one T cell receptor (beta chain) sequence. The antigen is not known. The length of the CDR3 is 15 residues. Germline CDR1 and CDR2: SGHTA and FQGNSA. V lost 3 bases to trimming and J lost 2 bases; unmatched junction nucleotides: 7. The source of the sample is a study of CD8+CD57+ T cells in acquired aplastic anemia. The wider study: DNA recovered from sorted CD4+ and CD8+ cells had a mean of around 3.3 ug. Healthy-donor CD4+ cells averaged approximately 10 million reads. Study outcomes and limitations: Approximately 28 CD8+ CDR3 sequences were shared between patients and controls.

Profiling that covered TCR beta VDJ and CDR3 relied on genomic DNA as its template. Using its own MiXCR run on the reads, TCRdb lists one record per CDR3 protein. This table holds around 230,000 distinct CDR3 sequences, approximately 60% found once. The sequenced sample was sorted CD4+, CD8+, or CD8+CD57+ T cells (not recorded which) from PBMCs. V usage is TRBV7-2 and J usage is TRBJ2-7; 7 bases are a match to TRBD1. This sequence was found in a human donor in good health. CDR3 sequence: CASSFLTGTAYEQYF. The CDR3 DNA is TGTGCCAGCAGCTTCCTGACAGGGACGGCCTACGAGCAGTACTTC.